This passage covers 22 T cell receptor beta chains from one sample sequenced in a study of T cell responses to AZD1222 COVID-19 vaccine. This table comes from immunoSEQ multiplex PCR, and its TCRdb copy is limited to in-frame clones, with some not included. The repertoire holds 150,000 or so clones, with about 86% as singletons. The starting material was peripheral blood, obtained on day 0 of MenACWY control vaccination. The receptors here all came from an adult in good health.

This chain joins TRBV7-2 and TRBJ1-4; 9 bases are shared with TRBD1. The V segment lost 0 bases and the J segment 4 bases; nucleotides outside the gene matches: 3. Per germline, CDR1 SGHTA and CDR2 FQGNSA. The CDR3 spans 16 residues. The CDR3 coding sequence is TGTGCCAGCAGCTTAGCGGGGACAGGGAGTAATGAAAAACTGTTTTTT. Translation: CASSLAGTGSNEKLFF.

With respect to this clone: Mismatch with germline at one junction end may stem from a read error. The gene calls are TRBV6-6 and TRBJ1-1; 7 bases fit TRBD1. CDR1 is MNHNY, CDR2 SVGAGI, per germline (reference sequence). The CDR3 extends over 15 amino acids. As DNA, the CDR3 is TGTGCCAGCAGATACTCCGGGACAGCGAACACTGAAGCTTTCTTT. This gives the protein CASRYSGTANTEAFF.

This chain connects TRBV19 to TRBJ1-2, with D uncertain. CDR3 length: 11 amino acids. V lost 4 bases and J lost 4, with 4 bases in between. Looked up from germline, CDR1 is LNHDA and CDR2 is SQIVND (reference sequence). CDR3 amino acids: CASSTSYGYTF. Here the CDR3 DNA reads TGTGCCAGTAGTACTTCCTATGGCTACACCTTC.

The CDR3 region is CASSLGDINYGYTF. CDR3 coding DNA: TGCGCCAGCAGCTTGGGGGATATAAACTATGGCTACACCTTC. V usage is TRBV5-1 and J usage is TRBJ1-2; D is undetermined. Looked up from germline, CDR1 is SGHRS and CDR2 is YFSETQ. Trimming removed 0 bases from V and 2 bases from J, with 8 bases in between. CDR3 size: 14 residues.

V and J are TRBV6-1 and TRBJ2-2; 8 positions match TRBD2. Germline loops: CDR1 MNHNS, CDR2 SASEGT. The CDR3 loop spans 16 amino acids. Trimming cost V 2 bases and J 6 bases; bases outside gene matches: 8. The CDR3 sequence: CASSERTSLGAGELFF. The CDR3 nucleotides are TGTGCCAGCAGTGAACGGACTAGCCTCGGGGCCGGGGAGCTGTTTTTT.

The chain employs TRBV19 and TRBJ1-1; TRBD1 aligns across 7 bases. The ends lost 6 bases at V and 8 bases at J; junction bases unmatched: 9. The CDR3 loop spans 13 amino acids. The germline V gene has CDR1 LNHDA and CDR2 SQIVND (reference sequence). CDR3 coding DNA: TGTGCCAGTAGCTTCCGGGACAGAAGCGAAGCTTTCTTT. Amino acid sequence: CASSFRDRSEAFF.

DNA of the CDR3: TGTGCCAGCAGCAAAGACAGGGGTTATGGCTACACCTTC. The encoded protein is CASSKDRGYGYTF. The V gene is TRBV9, the J gene TRBJ1-2; TRBD1 aligns across 8 bases. V trimming: 4 bases; J trimming: 5 bases; junction bases outside the gene matches: 4. In germline, CDR1 is SGDLS, CDR2 YYNGEE. The CDR3 covers 13 residues.

This clone was picked up one time. This chain links TRBV11-2 with TRBJ2-5; 8 positions match TRBD1. From germline, CDR1 is SGHAT and CDR2 FQNNGV. The ends lost 4 bases at V and 3 bases at J; junction bases unmatched: 7. The CDR3 totals 15 residues. The CDR3 nucleotides are TGTGCCAGCAGCTCAAATACAGGGGGGAAAGAGACCCAGTACTTC. Translation gives CASSSNTGGKETQYF. Using reference TRBV11-2 and TRBJ2-5 for the parts outside the CDR3, the full variable domain is EAGVAQSPRYKIIEKRQSVAFWCNPISGHATLYWYQQILGQGPKLLIQFQNNGVVDDSQLPKDRFSAERLKGVDSTLKIQPAKLEDSAVYLCASSSNTGGKETQYFGPGTRLLVL.

This clone was counted a single time. The rearrangement uses TRBV2 and TRBJ1-1; D is possibly TRBD1 (5 bases). The CDR3 has 13 amino acids. Between the trimmed V and J ends, which lost 8 bases and 1 base, there was a span of 11 bases. Germline lookup yields CDR1 SNHLY and CDR2 FYNNEI. DNA of the CDR3: TGTGCCAGCGGATTACAGGCGAACACTGAAGCTTTCTTT. Translation: CASGLQANTEAFF.

The chain uses TRBV5-1 and TRBJ2-7; 9 nucleotides align to TRBD1. Germline values: CDR1 SGHRS, CDR2 YFSETQ. The J segment lost 4 bases and the V segment lost 7 bases, leaving 12 bases of the junction unmatched. This CDR3 has 15 amino acids. This chain's CDR3 is CASQHKTGGGYEQYV. The CDR3 DNA sequence: TGCGCCAGCCAGCATAAAACAGGGGGCGGGTACGAGCAGTACGTC.

The chain carries TRBV20-1 and TRBJ2-7, with D perhaps assigned TRBD1 or TRBD2 (5 bases each). V lost 6 bases and J 7 bases, leaving 13 bases between the germline ends. Germline-derived CDR1 and CDR2 are DFQATT and SNEGSKA (reference sequence). This CDR3 region has 11 residues. CDR3 region: CSAPYGGEQYF. CDR3 coding DNA: TGCAGTGCCCCCTATGGGGGAGAGCAGTACTTC.

The CDR3 nucleotides read TGTGCTAGTGGCTCCTACGGACTCGACTTAGGAGACCGGTCTCGGGAGCTGTTTTTT. Its translation: CASGSYGLDLGDRSRELFF. The chain uses TRBV12-5 and TRBJ2-2; a weak D match, TRBD2 (5 bases). Germline V gene lookup returns CDR1 LGHNT and CDR2 FRNRAP. V was cut by 6 bases and J by 9 bases, with 32 bases left in between. The CDR3 is 19 residues long.

The V call is TRBV10-2, the J call TRBJ1-5; tentatively, D is TRBD1 (6 bases). This CDR3 has 18 residues. Germline V CDR1 and CDR2: WSHSY, SAAADI. Trimming removed 5 bases at V and 0 bases at J, with 20 bases between. The CDR3 sequence is CASSPQGIVGYSNQPQHF. The CDR3, as DNA: TGCGCCAGCAGTCCCCAGGGGATTGTCGGGTATAGCAATCAGCCCCAGCATTTT.

The chain links TRBV18 to TRBJ1-1; D remains unclear. From germline, CDR1 is KGHSH and CDR2 LQKENI. This CDR3 spans 13 amino acids. Trimming stripped 3 bases from V and 5 bases from J, with 10 bases between. CDR3 loop: CASSPGQRTEAFF. Here the CDR3 DNA reads TGTGCCAGCTCACCCGGGCAAAGAACTGAAGCTTTCTTT.

This sequence joins TRBV11-2 and TRBJ1-1; no definite D call. The CDR3 runs 15 residues. Germline CDR1 is SGHAT and CDR2 is FQNNGV. The V gene lost 4 bases and the J gene lost 0 bases, with 12 bases spanning the gap. The CDR3 bases are TGTGCCAGCAGCTCCCTCGACTCAATGAACACTGAAGCTTTCTTT. It yields the protein CASSSLDSMNTEAFF.

This clone was picked up a small number of times. The V call is TRBV10-1, the J call TRBJ1-2; a weak D match, TRBD1 (5 bases). Germline CDR1 WNHNN, CDR2 SYGVQD (reference sequence). Trimming left V 5 bases short and J 8 bases short, with 15 bases between. The CDR3 contains 13 residues. The CDR3 sequence is CASSMMQGWGYTF. CDR3 in DNA: TGCGCCAGCAGTATGATGCAGGGCTGGGGCTACACCTTC.

The rearrangement links TRBV5-6 to TRBJ1-1; D remains unclear. Germline-derived CDR1 and CDR2 are SGHDT and YYEEEE. This CDR3 has 14 amino acids. V gave up 0 bases and J gave up 4 bases, with 10 bases separating them. CDR3 residues: CASSLVMPGTEAFF. The CDR3 coding sequence is TGTGCCAGCAGCTTGGTGATGCCCGGCACTGAAGCTTTCTTT.

This clone was counted once. The V gene is TRBV7-6, the J gene TRBJ2-1; 15 nucleotides align to TRBD2. CDR3 size: 19 residues. The trim removed 4 bases at V and 0 bases at J, leaving 7 bases unmatched. Germline V gene lookup returns CDR1 SGHVS and CDR2 FNYEAQ. The CDR3: CASSSGLAGGPISYNEQFF. The CDR3 bases are TGTGCCAGCAGCTCTGGACTAGCGGGGGGGCCTATCTCCTACAATGAGCAGTTCTTC.

By frequency in the sample, this clone is medium-sized. The chain couples TRBV7-9 to TRBJ2-4; weak D call: TRBD2 (5 bases). The ends were cut back, 5 bases at V and 7 bases at J, with 21 bases in the middle. Germline CDR1 and CDR2: SEHNR and FQNEAQ (reference sequence). This CDR3 comprises 16 residues. DNA for the CDR3: TGTGCCAGCAGCGGGGAGAGAGCCTCCTCCGTGAACATTCAGTACTTC. Its translation is CASSGERASSVNIQYF.

V and J are TRBV28 and TRBJ1-4; D is undetermined. The ends were cut back, 5 bases at V and 4 bases at J, with 17 bases in the middle. CDR1 and CDR2 from the germline V gene are MDHEN and SYDVKM. This CDR3 comprises 16 residues. CDR3 bases: TGTGCCAGCAGTCAGGAGGGTGCCTGGGTTAATGAAAAACTGTTTTTT. As protein: CASSQEGAWVNEKLFF.

V usage is TRBV5-1 and J usage is TRBJ1-1; no firm D call. Germline V gene lookup returns CDR1 SGHRS and CDR2 YFSETQ. The CDR3 is made up of 13 amino acids. The V end was cut by 3 bases, the J end by 8 bases, with 14 bases between. CDR3 region: CASSYTTDTEAFF. CDR3 coding DNA: TGCGCCAGCAGCTACACTACGGATACAGAAGCTTTCTTT.

The rearrangement links TRBV4-2 to TRBJ1-1, with a possible D match to TRBD1 (5 bases). Germline CDR1 and CDR2: LGHNA and YNFKEQ. The CDR3 extends over 16 amino acids. Trimming pared 0 bases from V and 5 bases from J, leaving 16 bases between. The CDR3 DNA sequence: TGTGCCAGCAGCCAAGATTACCGGGGCAGGAGGACTGAAGCTTTCTTT. The encoded protein is CASSQDYRGRRTEAFF.